This TCR beta chain appears in the sequencing data of a study of T cell responses to AZD1222 COVID-19 vaccine. Study-level findings and limits: At baseline, just a handful of AZD1222 recipients tested seropositive. The peak T cell response came first, and repertoires were sampled only after it.

Germline CDR1 SNHLY, CDR2 FYNNEI. The CDR3 runs 15 residues. The ends were cut back, 8 bases at V and 1 base at J, with 15 bases in the middle. The data were produced by immunoSEQ multiplex PCR, yet TCRdb's version contains in-frame clones alone and is incomplete. The repertoire includes under 95,000 clones, roughly nine tenths of them detected once, and 1.3% to 1.5% sits in the top ten. As regards this clone: What it recognizes is unknown.

The V gene is TRBV2, the J gene TRBJ2-1; D tentatively fits TRBD1 or TRBD2 (6 bases each). Source: peripheral blood, taken 28 days after the second AZD1222 dose. This TCR came from an adult who received the AZD1222 COVID-19 vaccine. The CDR3 DNA is TGTGCCAGCGGGGGGAGGCAGGGGTCCTACAATGAGCAGTTCTTC. It yields the protein CASGGRQGSYNEQFF.